The entry below describes one TCR beta chain. This may come from a read error, since a much larger clone is one base off. These data are taken from a study of tumor-infiltrating lymphocytes in primary liver carcinoma. CDR3 size: 13 residues. With 10 bases removed from V and 4 bases from J, the gap between germline ends came to 14 bases. The germline gives CDR1 LGHNT, CDR2 FRNRAP. Synthesis of TCR beta cDNA was carried out from about 0.55 ug total RNA with a constant-region primer. For TCR beta, libraries were produced by three nested multiplex PCR rounds using slightly modified ARM-PCR. TRBV1-TRBV30 forward primers paired with a C-beta reverse primer drove the first two PCR rounds, 10 cycles each. TCRdb recomputed calls from the multiplex PCR reads with MiXCR, one row per CDR3 protein. The repertoire holds approximately 320,000 distinct CDR3 sequences, with almost 60% as singletons. The source of the blood RNA was unsorted whole blood, and germline DNA was extracted as well.

The clonotype was recovered from a woman aged 30 to 39 with primary liver carcinoma and hepatitis B virus infection. The chain links TRBV12-5 to TRBJ1-3; D perhaps matches TRBD1 (6 bases). The specimen sequenced was peripheral blood. The CDR3 region has the DNA TGTGCTAATGGAAGGACAGAAGGAAACACCATATATTTT. Translated: CANGRTEGNTIYF.